The 21 T cell receptor beta chains below all came from one sample that was sequenced in a study of blood T cell repertoires in COVID-19. The assay was immunoSEQ multiplex PCR, and TCRdb's table has in-frame clones only and misses some. The sample includes about 160,000 clones, roughly 82% of them seen just once. Sequencing input: peripheral blood. These receptor sequences come from a woman between 40 and 50 years old with COVID-19, enrolled during active disease.

A few counts support this clone. This chain uses TRBV29-1 with TRBJ1-2; D may be TRBD1 (5 bases). Between the trimmed V and J ends, which lost 3 bases and 7 bases, there was a span of 12 bases. Germline CDR1 SQVTM, CDR2 ANQGSEA. This CDR3 is built from 12 residues. For the CDR3, the DNA is TGCAGCGTTGACACCAGGGAATTTGGCTACACCTTC. It is translated as CSVDTREFGYTF.

The rearrangement uses TRBV19 and TRBJ1-1, with TRBD1 as a possible D gene (5 bases). Germline CDR1 LNHDA, CDR2 SQIVND (reference sequence). The CDR3 sequence is 13 residues long. V lost 7 bases and J 7 bases, leaving 16 bases between the germline ends. The CDR3 nucleotides read TGTGCCAGTATCGAAAGACAGCAAGGTGAAGCTTTCTTT. Translated: CASIERQQGEAFF.

CDR3 coding DNA: TGTGCCAGCAGAAAGGCTGGCCAGGGGGGACAGCCCCAGCATTTT. This encodes CASRKAGQGGQPQHF. This chain joins TRBV2 and TRBJ1-5, with TRBD1 identical over 7 bases. V trimming: 6 bases; J trimming: 7 bases; junction bases outside the gene matches: 12. The CDR3 totals 15 residues. Germline V lookup: CDR1 SNHLY, CDR2 FYNNEI.

The genes are TRBV29-1 and TRBJ1-1; perhaps TRBD1 as D (6 bases). The CDR3 consists of 12 residues. Per germline, CDR1 SQVTM and CDR2 ANQGSEA. V was trimmed by 7 bases and J by 5 bases, leaving 14 bases between them. The CDR3 bases are TGCAGCGGCGACAGGATGGGGACTGAAGCTTTCTTT. Its translation: CSGDRMGTEAFF.

V is TRBV10-3 and J is TRBJ2-7, with TRBD2 matching over 11 bases. The CDR3 loop spans 15 amino acids. Germline assignment: CDR1 ENHRY and CDR2 SYGVKD. V lost 6 bases, J lost 1 base, and 5 bases stayed unmatched. The CDR3: CAIRTGTSGSYEQYF. The CDR3 region has the DNA TGTGCCATCAGGACCGGGACTAGCGGTTCCTACGAGCAGTACTTC.

V usage is TRBV4-1 and J usage is TRBJ2-1, with D perhaps assigned TRBD1 or TRBD2 (9 bases each). Germline V gene data show CDR1 as MGHRA and CDR2 as YSYEKL. The germline V and J ends were trimmed by 0 bases and 4 bases, with 31 bases remaining between them. This CDR3 is 22 amino acids long. DNA for the CDR3: TGCGCCAGCAGCCAAGAAAGGGGTTTGGACAGGGGAACGCGGGGGGGATACAATGAGCAGTTCTTC. Translating gives CASSQERGLDRGTRGGYNEQFF.

This clone has a single count. This chain joins TRBV30 and TRBJ1-2, with TRBD1 matching over 7 bases. Per germline, CDR1 GTSNPN and CDR2 SVGIG (reference sequence). The CDR3 loop spans 14 amino acids. J lost 1 base, V lost 3 bases, and 5 bases had no gene match. The chain's CDR3 is CAWSRTGVNYGYTF. The CDR3 DNA follows: TGTGCCTGGAGCCGAACAGGGGTTAACTATGGCTACACCTTC.

CDR3 protein: CASSWGLTGANVLTF. In nucleotides, the CDR3 is TGTGCCAGCAGTTGGGGCCTGACTGGGGCCAACGTCCTGACTTTC. The chain recombines TRBV27 with TRBJ2-6; tentatively, D is TRBD1 (5 bases). CDR1 MNHEY and CDR2 SMNVEV come from the germline V gene (reference sequence). V was trimmed by 4 bases and J by 2 bases, leaving 9 bases between them. The CDR3 is 15 residues long.

The chain's CDR3 is CASSLMTATGITEAFF. CDR3 in DNA: TGTGCCAGCAGCTTAATGACGGCTACAGGGATCACTGAAGCTTTCTTT. The chain uses TRBV7-3 and TRBJ1-1; a possible D gene is TRBD1 (6 bases). The germline V gene has CDR1 SGHTA and CDR2 FQGTGA. Trimming took off 1 base at V and 4 bases at J, with 16 bases between the two ends. The CDR3 contains 16 residues.

The CDR3 sequence: CASSPRDSPTYEQYV. The CDR3 DNA reads as TGTGCCAGCAGTCCCCGGGACAGTCCAACCTACGAGCAGTACGTC. V gene TRBV6-6 combines with J gene TRBJ2-7, with 7 bases that match TRBD1. Germline lookup yields CDR1 MNHNY and CDR2 SVGAGI (reference sequence). V dropped 5 bases and J dropped 2; count of bases not matched to a gene: 9. The CDR3 consists of 15 residues.

This CDR3 reads CASSVGLAGGELFF. As DNA, the CDR3 is TGTGCCAGCAGCGTAGGACTAGCGGGCGGGGAGCTGTTTTTT. The chain links TRBV9 to TRBJ2-2; 10 nucleotides match TRBD2. The CDR3 is made up of 14 amino acids. The V and J ends lost 0 bases and 7 bases, in that order; junction bases with no gene match: 0. Germline lookup yields CDR1 SGDLS and CDR2 YYNGEE.

This chain uses TRBV6-5 with TRBJ2-7; TRBD1 is a possible D gene (6 bases). The germline gives CDR1 MNHEY, CDR2 SVGAGI. V was trimmed by 5 bases and J by 1 base, leaving 15 bases between them. The CDR3 runs to 15 residues. CDR3 DNA: TGTGCCAGCAGTCCCTTCGGCAGGGGATCCTACGAGCAGTACTTC. It is translated as CASSPFGRGSYEQYF.

This chain uses TRBV18 with TRBJ1-5; TRBD1 matches at 7 bases. The germline V gene encodes CDR1 KGHSH and CDR2 LQKENI. V shed 3 bases, J shed 6 bases, and the junction held 5 bases outside the gene matches. The CDR3 is 14 amino acids. The CDR3 DNA sequence: TGTGCCAGCTCACCGGGCAGGGGGGTTCAGCCCCAGCATTTT. It specifies CASSPGRGVQPQHF.

The CDR3 protein is CASSLSSSIGVSPFF. CDR3 nucleotide sequence: TGTGCCAGCAGTTTAAGTAGCTCCATCGGGGTCTCACCGTTCTTC. V usage is TRBV28 and J usage is TRBJ2-1, with D perhaps TRBD2 (5 bases). The germline gives CDR1 MDHEN, CDR2 SYDVKM. Trimming left V 2 bases short and J 15 bases short, with 23 bases between. The CDR3 runs to 15 residues. The whole variable domain, remainder taken from reference TRBV28 and TRBJ2-1, is DVKVTQSSRYLVKRTGEKVFLECVQDMDHENMFWYRQDPGLGLRLIYFSYDVKMKEKGDIPEGYSVSREKKERFSLILESASTNQTSMYLCASSLSSSIGVSPFFGPGTRLTVL.

The J gene is TRBJ2-4, the V gene TRBV29-1, with a tentative D call TRBD1 (5 bases). V gave up 6 bases and J gave up 8 bases, with 14 bases separating them. Germline V CDR1 and CDR2: SQVTM, ANQGSEA. This CDR3 is built from 12 residues. CDR3 amino acids: CSVAPGNHIQYF. CDR3 sequence (DNA): TGCAGCGTGGCCCCAGGGAACCACATTCAGTACTTC.

The chain employs TRBV6-5 and TRBJ1-2, with D unresolved. Germline V CDR1 and CDR2: MNHEY, SVGAGI. Trimming removed 6 bases at V and 5 bases at J, with 19 bases between. The CDR3 has 15 residues. CDR3: CASSPRRLTIYGYTF. CDR3 DNA: TGTGCCAGCAGCCCAAGGAGACTTACTATTTATGGCTACACCTTC.

The V call is TRBV12-5, the J call TRBJ2-6; perhaps TRBD2 as D (5 bases). V was trimmed by 4 bases and J by 0 bases, leaving 7 bases between them. The CDR3 totals 15 residues. Germline-derived CDR1 and CDR2 are LGHNT and FRNRAP. The CDR3 loop is CASGSGISGANVLTF. As DNA, the CDR3 is TGTGCTAGTGGTTCGGGGATCTCTGGGGCCAACGTCCTGACTTTC.

The chain is built from TRBV18 and TRBJ2-5; D unresolved. Deletions cut 2 bases from V and 3 bases from J, with 4 bases between. This CDR3 contains 12 residues. From germline, CDR1 is KGHSH and CDR2 LQKENI. CDR3 protein: CASSPAEETQYF. CDR3 bases: TGTGCCAGCTCACCAGCGGAAGAGACCCAGTACTTC.

V usage is TRBV6-5 and J usage is TRBJ1-2; tentative D call: TRBD1 (5 bases). The CDR3 runs 15 residues. V was clipped by 6 bases and J by 1 base, with 15 bases between them. Germline V lookup: CDR1 MNHEY, CDR2 SVGAGI. CDR3 region: CASRTWGGVNYGYTF. As DNA, the CDR3 is TGTGCCAGCAGAACTTGGGGGGGGGTTAACTATGGCTACACCTTC.

Regarding this clone: Other DNA sequences in this specimen translate into the identical CDR3. V usage is TRBV12-3 or TRBV12-4 and J usage is TRBJ1-5, with 7 bases aligning to TRBD1. CDR3 length: 13 residues. V lost 4 bases and J lost 5; bases outside the gene matches: 2. CDR3 DNA: TGTGCCAGCAGTTGGGACAGTTATCAGCCCCAGCATTTT. Translating gives CASSWDSYQPQHF.

The chain joins TRBV5-6 to TRBJ1-2; no firm D call. With 1 base removed from V and 4 bases from J, the gap between germline ends came to 11 bases. Germline CDR1 reads SGHDT; CDR2 reads YYEEEE. The CDR3 is 14 amino acids. In DNA, the CDR3 is TGTGCCAGCAGCTTGTTTGGCAGATCCTATGGCTACACCTTC. Protein: CASSLFGRSYGYTF.